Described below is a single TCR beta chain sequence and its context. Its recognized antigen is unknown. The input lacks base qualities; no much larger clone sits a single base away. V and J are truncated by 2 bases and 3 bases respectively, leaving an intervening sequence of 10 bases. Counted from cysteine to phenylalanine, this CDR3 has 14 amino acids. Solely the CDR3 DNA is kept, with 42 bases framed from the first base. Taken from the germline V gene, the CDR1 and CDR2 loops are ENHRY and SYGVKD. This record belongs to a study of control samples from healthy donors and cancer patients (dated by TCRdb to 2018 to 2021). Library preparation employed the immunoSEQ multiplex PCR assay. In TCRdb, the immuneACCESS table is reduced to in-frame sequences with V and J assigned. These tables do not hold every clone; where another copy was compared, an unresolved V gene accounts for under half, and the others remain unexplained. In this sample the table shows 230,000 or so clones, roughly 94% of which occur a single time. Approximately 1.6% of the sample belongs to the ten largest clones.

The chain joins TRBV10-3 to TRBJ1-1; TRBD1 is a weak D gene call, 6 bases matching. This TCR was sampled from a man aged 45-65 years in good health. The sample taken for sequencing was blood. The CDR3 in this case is CAISETGRDTEAFF. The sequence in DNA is TGTGCCATCAGTGAGACAGGGAGGGACACTGAAGCTTTCTTT.